This section outlines one T cell receptor beta chain sequence together with its context. The method was immunoSEQ multiplex PCR; TCRdb's version includes in-frame clones alone and lacks a portion of them. The sample carries over a million clones, around 78% recorded once. The source of the sample is a study of shared clonotypes between healthy human individuals. V lost 5 bases and J lost 0; bases outside the gene matches: 7. The germline V gene encodes CDR1 MDHEN and CDR2 SYDVKM. CDR3 length: 18 amino acids. The gene calls are TRBV28 and TRBJ2-3, with 14 bases matching TRBD2. Sequencing was done on a sample of memory CD4+ T cells from PBMCs. Regarding subset: CD45RA-negative fraction. This TCR was sampled from a man younger than 35 in good health. Some clones in this sample may be carry-over from other donors' samples. Here the CDR3 reads CASSAYGTSGRSTDTQYF. CDR3 DNA: TGTGCCAGCAGTGCATACGGGACTAGCGGGAGAAGCACAGATACGCAGTATTTT. The variable domain in full, completed from reference TRBV28 and TRBJ2-3, reads DVKVTQSSRYLVKRTGEKVFLECVQDMDHENMFWYRQDPGLGLRLIYFSYDVKMKEKGDIPEGYSVSREKKERFSLILESASTNQTSMYLCASSAYGTSGRSTDTQYFGPGTRLTVL.